Listed here are 8 T cell receptor beta chains from one sample, sequenced in a study of cytomegalovirus exposure and HLA in healthy donors. PCR used 60 Vbeta primers and 13 Jbeta primers. The table came from immunoSEQ multiplex PCR; TCRdb's copy has only in-frame clones and leaves some out. Among roughly 160,000 clones listed, about 82% were seen once. Sequenced input: PBMCs. The source of these receptors is a woman in her 30s in good health and CMV-seropositive.

The sample holds one count of this clone. The chain couples TRBV7-2 to TRBJ1-3; D uncertain. The CDR3 sequence is 15 residues long. Germline CDR1 reads SGHTA; CDR2 reads FQGNSA. Trimming stripped 4 bases from V and 4 bases from J, with 14 bases between. The CDR3 loop is CASSSTRESGNTIYF. Written as DNA, the CDR3 is TGTGCCAGCAGCTCTACGAGGGAGAGCGGAAACACCATATATTTT.

The CDR3: CASSVQGQGTEAFF. CDR3 sequence (DNA): TGTGCCAGCAGCGTTCAGGGGCAGGGGACTGAAGCTTTCTTT. The genes are TRBV9 and TRBJ1-1, with a weak D call TRBD1 (6 bases). V lost 2 bases and J 5 bases, leaving 13 bases between the germline ends. Germline values: CDR1 SGDLS, CDR2 YYNGEE. This CDR3 contains 14 residues.

The CDR3 sequence: CASSTTPDQPQHF. Written as DNA, the CDR3 is TGCGCCAGCTCGACGACACCGGATCAGCCCCAGCATTTT. The gene calls are TRBV5-1 and TRBJ1-5; no clear D gene. The length of the CDR3 is 13 residues. The ends were cut back, 7 bases at V and 5 bases at J, with 13 bases in the middle. Per the germline V gene, CDR1 is SGHRS and CDR2 is YFSETQ.

The genes are TRBV4-1 and TRBJ2-5, with 8 bases matching TRBD1. The CDR3 loop spans 15 amino acids. V lost 3 bases and J lost 9; bases outside the gene matches: 12. Germline values: CDR1 MGHRA, CDR2 YSYEKL. Here the CDR3 reads CASSQVPGQGLAQYF. The CDR3 nucleotides read TGCGCCAGCAGCCAGGTACCCGGACAGGGTCTCGCCCAGTACTTC.

V and J are TRBV6-1 and TRBJ2-5, with 8 bases matching TRBD1. CDR3 length equals 13 residues. Germline CDR1 MNHNS, CDR2 SASEGT. Trimming took 5 bases from V and 5 from J; bases not matched to a gene: 4. The CDR3 DNA is TGTGCCAGCAGTCCAGGGGGCCGGGAGACCCAGTACTTC. Translating gives CASSPGGRETQYF.

The J gene is TRBJ2-1, the V gene TRBV7-6, with 12 bases fitting TRBD2. Germline assignment: CDR1 SGHVS and CDR2 FNYEAQ. Trimming removed 5 bases from V and 7 bases from J; junction bases left unmatched: 6. CDR3 length equals 15 residues. The CDR3 DNA follows: TGTGCCAGCAGCCTAACTAGCGGGGGGTTGAATGAGCAGTTCTTC. Its translation is CASSLTSGGLNEQFF.

The rearrangement links TRBV7-9 to TRBJ1-6; TRBD1 matches 10 bases. Unmatched junction bases numbered 2, after V lost 5 bases and J lost 7 bases. Germline assignment: CDR1 SEHNR and CDR2 FQNEAQ (reference sequence). There are 14 residues in the CDR3. CDR3 loop: CASSRTGGNSPLHF. Here the CDR3 DNA reads TGTGCCAGCAGCCGGACAGGGGGAAATTCACCCCTCCACTTT.

The gene calls are TRBV5-1 and TRBJ1-2, with a tentative D call TRBD1 (5 bases). The CDR3 covers 16 residues. Germline V gives CDR1 SGHRS, CDR2 YFSETQ. Trimming shortened V by 5 bases and J by 2 bases, and 19 bases separated the two germline ends. The CDR3, as DNA: TGCGCCAGCAGTCCAGCTCGGGAGGCAGGGAACTATGGCTACACCTTC. It is translated as CASSPAREAGNYGYTF.